This entry concerns a single T cell receptor beta chain. Original data processing: The assay estimated nucleated cells by amplifying reference gene primers. Some clones are missing from TCRdb's copy, which holds only in-frame ones; the method was immunoSEQ multiplex PCR. That table is the source of V, J and clone size, and D and trimming were worked out from the DNA. Of some 130,000 clones listed, roughly 88% are singletons. The sample belongs to a study of blood T cell repertoires in COVID-19. Study-wide context: COVID-19 samples collected from the United States, Italy and Spain covered acute and convalescent phases. PBMCs, B-cell-depleted T cells, or T cells provided the cDNA or gDNA that made up the material.

Germline assignment: CDR1 SGHAT and CDR2 FQNNGV. The CDR3 runs 13 residues. With 5 bases removed from V and 0 bases from J, the gap between germline ends came to 7 bases. Sequencing was carried out using peripheral blood. The origin of this receptor is a man aged 50 to 60 with acute or convalescent COVID-19. V and J are TRBV11-2 and TRBJ1-2, with unresolved D. The chain's CDR3 is CASSLTANYGYTF. The CDR3 DNA follows: TGTGCCAGCAGCCTCACAGCTAACTATGGCTACACCTTC.